This TCR beta chain is drawn from a study of blood T cell repertoires in COVID-19. As for the study in general: Whether acute or convalescent, the COVID-19 samples came from the United States, Italy and Spain. PBMCs, B-cell-depleted T cells, or T cells were the source of the cDNA or gDNA that made up the material.

Germline CDR1 reads MDHEN; CDR2 reads SYDVKM. Trimming took off 6 bases at V and 2 bases at J, with 19 bases between the two ends. The CDR3 runs 16 residues. How the authors handled the data: Using reference gene primer amplification, nucleated cell counts were estimated. Using immunoSEQ multiplex PCR, the repertoire was profiled, and TCRdb retains in-frame clones only, with some absent. V, J and clone size are taken as reported in that table, and D and trimming were inferred from the DNA itself. The sample holds hundreds of thousands of clones; around four fifths are singletons and the top ten take around 4.1%.

Sequenced: peripheral blood. The TCR sequence derives from a woman between 45 and 65 years old with active or convalescent COVID-19. The V and J genes are TRBV28 and TRBJ2-5, with D maybe TRBD1 (5 bases). The CDR3 sequence: CASRETGFLLQETQYF. The CDR3 nucleotides are TGTGCCAGCAGGGAAACAGGTTTTCTTTTGCAAGAGACCCAGTACTTC.